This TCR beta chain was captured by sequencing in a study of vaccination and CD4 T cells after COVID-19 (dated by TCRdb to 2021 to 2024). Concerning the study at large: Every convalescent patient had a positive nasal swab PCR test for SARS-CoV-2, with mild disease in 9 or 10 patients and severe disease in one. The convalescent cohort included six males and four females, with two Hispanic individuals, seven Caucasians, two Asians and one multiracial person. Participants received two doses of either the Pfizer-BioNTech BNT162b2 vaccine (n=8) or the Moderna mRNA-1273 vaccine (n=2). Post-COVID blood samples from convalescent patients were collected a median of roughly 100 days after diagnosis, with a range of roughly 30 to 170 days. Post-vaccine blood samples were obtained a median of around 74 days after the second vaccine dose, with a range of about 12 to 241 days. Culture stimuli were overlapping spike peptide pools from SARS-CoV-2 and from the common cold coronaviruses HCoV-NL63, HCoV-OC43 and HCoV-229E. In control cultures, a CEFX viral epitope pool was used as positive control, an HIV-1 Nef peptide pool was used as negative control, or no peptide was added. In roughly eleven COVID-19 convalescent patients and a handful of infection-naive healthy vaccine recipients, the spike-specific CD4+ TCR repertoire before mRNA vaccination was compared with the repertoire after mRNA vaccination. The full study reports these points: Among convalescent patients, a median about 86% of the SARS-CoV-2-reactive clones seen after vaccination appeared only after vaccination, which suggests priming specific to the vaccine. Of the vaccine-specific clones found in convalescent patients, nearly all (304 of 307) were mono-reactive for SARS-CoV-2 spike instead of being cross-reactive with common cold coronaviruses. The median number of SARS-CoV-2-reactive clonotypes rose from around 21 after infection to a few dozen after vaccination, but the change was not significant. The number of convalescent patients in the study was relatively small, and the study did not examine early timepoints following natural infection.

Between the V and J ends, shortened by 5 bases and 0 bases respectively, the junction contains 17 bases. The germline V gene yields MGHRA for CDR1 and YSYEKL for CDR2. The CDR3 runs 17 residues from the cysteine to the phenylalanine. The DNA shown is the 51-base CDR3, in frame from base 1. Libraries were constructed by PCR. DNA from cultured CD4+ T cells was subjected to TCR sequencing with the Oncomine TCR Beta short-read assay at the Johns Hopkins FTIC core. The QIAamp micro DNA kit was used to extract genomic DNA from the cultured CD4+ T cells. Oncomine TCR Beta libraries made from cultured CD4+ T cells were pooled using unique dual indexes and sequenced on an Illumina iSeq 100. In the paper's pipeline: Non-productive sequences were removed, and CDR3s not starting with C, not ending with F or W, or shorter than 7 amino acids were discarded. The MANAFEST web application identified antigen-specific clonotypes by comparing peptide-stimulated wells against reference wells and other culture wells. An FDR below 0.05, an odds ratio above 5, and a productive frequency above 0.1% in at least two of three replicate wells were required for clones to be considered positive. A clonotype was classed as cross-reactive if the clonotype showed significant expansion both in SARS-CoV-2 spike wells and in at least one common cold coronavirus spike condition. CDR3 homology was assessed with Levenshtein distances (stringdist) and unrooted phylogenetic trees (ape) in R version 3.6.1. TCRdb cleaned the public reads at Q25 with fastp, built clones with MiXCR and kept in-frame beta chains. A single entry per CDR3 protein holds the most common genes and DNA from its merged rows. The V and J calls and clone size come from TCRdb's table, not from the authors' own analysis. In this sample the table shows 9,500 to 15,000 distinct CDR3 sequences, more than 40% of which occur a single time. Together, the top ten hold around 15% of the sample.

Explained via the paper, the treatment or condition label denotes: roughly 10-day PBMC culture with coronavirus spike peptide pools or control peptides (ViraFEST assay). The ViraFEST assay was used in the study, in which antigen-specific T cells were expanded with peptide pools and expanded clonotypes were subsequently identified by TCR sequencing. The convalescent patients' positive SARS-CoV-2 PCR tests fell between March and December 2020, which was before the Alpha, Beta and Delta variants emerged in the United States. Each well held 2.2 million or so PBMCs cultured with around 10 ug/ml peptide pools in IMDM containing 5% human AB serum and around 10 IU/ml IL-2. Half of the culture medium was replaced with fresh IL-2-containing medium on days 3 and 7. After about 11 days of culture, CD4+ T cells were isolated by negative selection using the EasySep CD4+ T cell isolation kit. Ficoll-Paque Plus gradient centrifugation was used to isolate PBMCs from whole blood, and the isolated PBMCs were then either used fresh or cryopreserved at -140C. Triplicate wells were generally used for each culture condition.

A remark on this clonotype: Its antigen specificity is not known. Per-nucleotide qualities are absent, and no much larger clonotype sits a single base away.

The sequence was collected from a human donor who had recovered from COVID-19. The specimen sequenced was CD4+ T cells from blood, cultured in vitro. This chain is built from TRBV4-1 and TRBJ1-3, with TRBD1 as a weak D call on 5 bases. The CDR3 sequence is CASSNLAGQLSGNTIYF. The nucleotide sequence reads TGCGCCAGCAGCAACCTAGCAGGGCAGCTCTCTGGAAACACCATATATTTT.